These 17 T cell receptor beta chains originate from one sample sequenced in a study of cytomegalovirus exposure and HLA in healthy donors. The PCR used 60 Vbeta and 13 Jbeta primers. The table came from immunoSEQ multiplex PCR; TCRdb's copy has only in-frame clones and leaves some out. The data hold a few hundred thousand clones, with around 65% observed a single time. The sample comprised PBMCs. Receptors originate from a female donor in good health and CMV-seronegative.

The V call is TRBV11-3, the J call TRBJ2-1; 7 bases line up with TRBD2. CDR1 is SGHNT, CDR2 YENEEA, per germline. The CDR3 consists of 15 residues. Trimming removed 5 bases from V and 3 bases from J; junction bases left unmatched: 7. The CDR3 coding sequence is TGTGCCAGCAGCCTTGGGCGGGGGATCTACAATGAGCAGTTCTTC. It codes for CASSLGRGIYNEQFF.

This chain links TRBV10-1 with TRBJ2-7; TRBD1 aligns across 7 bases. Germline V gene sequence: CDR1 WNHNN, CDR2 SYGVQD (reference sequence). With V trimmed by 5 bases and J by 1 base, 2 bases remained unmatched. The CDR3 sequence is 13 residues long. The chain's CDR3 is CASSRGQSYEQYF. In DNA form, the CDR3 reads TGCGCCAGCAGTCGGGGACAGTCCTACGAGCAGTACTTC.

The chain combines TRBV5-6 with TRBJ2-7; 9 nucleotides align to TRBD1. The CDR3 contains 14 residues. V was clipped by 6 bases and J by 4 bases; unmatched bases: 8. Germline assignment: CDR1 SGHDT and CDR2 YYEEEE. The CDR3 protein is CASTRTGETYEQYF. The CDR3 DNA reads TGTGCCAGCACCCGGACAGGGGAGACTTACGAGCAGTACTTC.

This chain links TRBV6-1 with TRBJ2-7; no reliable D call. With 9 bases removed from V and 2 bases from J, the gap between germline ends came to 11 bases. This CDR3 has 12 residues. CDR1 is MNHNS, CDR2 SASEGT, per germline. The chain's CDR3 is CASSRLPYEQYF. The CDR3 DNA sequence: TGTGCCAGTAGCCGACTTCCCTACGAGCAGTACTTC.

This clone was counted a single time. V usage is TRBV6-6 and J usage is TRBJ2-1; 8 nucleotides align to TRBD1. With V trimmed by 6 bases and J by 6 bases, 10 bases remained unmatched. The CDR3 has 15 residues. Germline V gene data show CDR1 as MNHNY and CDR2 as SVGAGI (reference sequence). The CDR3 here is CASSPRDRGGNEQFF. The DNA for the CDR3 is TGTGCCAGCAGCCCCCGCGACAGGGGAGGCAATGAGCAGTTCTTC.

This sequence joins TRBV7-3 and TRBJ2-3; 7 bases agree with TRBD2. V lost 4 bases and J lost 1; bases outside the gene matches: 5. Per the germline V gene, CDR1 is SGHTA and CDR2 is FQGTGA. This CDR3 has 15 residues. The CDR3 loop is CASSSTSARTDTQYF. CDR3 coding DNA: TGTGCCAGCAGCTCCACTAGCGCCCGCACAGATACGCAGTATTTT.

The rearrangement joins TRBV2 to TRBJ2-5; 9 bases match TRBD1. Germline CDR1 reads SNHLY; CDR2 reads FYNNEI. The V and J ends lost 3 bases and 5 bases, in that order; junction bases with no gene match: 4. This CDR3 spans 14 amino acids. The CDR3: CASSENRGRETQYF. In DNA, the CDR3 is TGTGCCAGCAGTGAGAACAGGGGGCGGGAGACCCAGTACTTC.

The chain uses TRBV12-5 and TRBJ2-7; TRBD2 might be the D (6 bases). In germline, CDR1 is LGHNT, CDR2 FRNRAP. Between the trimmed V and J ends, which lost 2 bases and 3 bases, there was a span of 17 bases. This CDR3 is 16 amino acids long. The CDR3 DNA sequence: TGTGCTAGTGGTTTGACCATTAAGGGACTTTACTACGAGCAGTACTTC. It is translated as CASGLTIKGLYYEQYF.

The chain has TRBV7-2 and TRBJ2-5, with D possibly matching TRBD2 (7 bases). This CDR3 is built from 15 residues. The germline V gene encodes CDR1 SGHTA and CDR2 FQGNSA. Trimming removed 4 bases at V and 5 bases at J, with 17 bases between. The CDR3 DNA follows: TGTGCCAGCAGCTCCCATGGGGGAGGGGGGGAGACCCAGTACTTC. As protein: CASSSHGGGGETQYF.

V is TRBV30 and J is TRBJ2-1; 9 bases fit TRBD2. J gave up 9 bases and V 0 bases, and 9 bases lay outside the gene matches. The CDR3 sequence is 15 residues long. Germline loops: CDR1 GTSNPN, CDR2 SVGIG (reference sequence). CDR3: CAWSVGLAGASEQFF. CDR3 DNA sequence: TGTGCCTGGAGTGTAGGATTAGCGGGAGCGAGTGAGCAGTTCTTC.

The V gene is TRBV7-2, the J gene TRBJ2-3; 12 positions agree with TRBD2. Germline values: CDR1 SGHTA, CDR2 FQGNSA. With V trimmed by 2 bases and J by 5 bases, 8 bases remained unmatched. The CDR3 is 17 residues long. The CDR3 DNA is TGTGCCAGCAGCTTAATGCTAGCGGGAGGGCCGGGAGATACGCAGTATTTT. It encodes CASSLMLAGGPGDTQYF.

The rearrangement links TRBV5-6 to TRBJ2-1; 7 bases fit TRBD2. The germline CDR1 and CDR2 sequences are SGHDT and YYEEEE. Trimming took 0 bases from V and 2 from J; bases not matched to a gene: 5. The CDR3 runs to 16 residues. Written as DNA, the CDR3 is TGTGCCAGCAGCTTGGTGGGCGGGAGTCCCTACAATGAGCAGTTCTTC. Translated: CASSLVGGSPYNEQFF.

The gene calls are TRBV6-4 and TRBJ2-5, with 8 bases matching TRBD2. The DNA matches TRBJ2-7 better at its end, which makes the J call doubtful. The CDR3 covers 17 residues. The germline gives CDR1 MRHNA, CDR2 SNTAGT. Here the CDR3 DNA reads TGTGCCAGCAGTGACTCGGACGGGAGGGTCCCCTCCTACGAGCAGTACTTC. This sequence encodes CASSDSDGRVPSYEQYF.

This clone was seen a handful of times. The chain links TRBV30 to TRBJ1-1; no reliable D call. Trimming left V 2 bases short and J 5 bases short, with 6 bases between. The CDR3 has 11 residues. The germline V gene encodes CDR1 GTSNPN and CDR2 SVGIG (reference sequence). CDR3 amino acids: CAWSRRTEAFF. The CDR3 nucleotides are TGTGCCTGGAGTAGGAGAACTGAAGCTTTCTTT.

This rearrangement joins TRBV7-8 to TRBJ1-1; the D gene is possibly TRBD1 (5 bases). The CDR3 loop spans 14 amino acids. Trimming stripped 5 bases from V and 1 base from J, with 11 bases between. CDR1 is SGHVS, CDR2 FQNEAQ, per germline. The chain's CDR3 is CASSTSTANTEAFF. In nucleotides, the CDR3 is TGTGCCAGCAGCACATCGACAGCGAACACTGAAGCTTTCTTT. Filled out from reference TRBV7-8 and TRBJ1-1, the complete variable domain reads GAGVSQSPRYKVAKRGQDVALRCDPISGHVSLFWYQQALGQGPEFLTYFQNEAQLDKSGLPSDRFFAERPEGSVSTLKIQRTQQEDSAVYLCASSTSTANTEAFFGQGTRLTVV.

This chain connects TRBV6-6 to TRBJ2-1; no clear D gene. V was pared by 2 bases and J by 9 bases, with 5 bases between. This CDR3 spans 11 amino acids. The germline V gene has CDR1 MNHNY and CDR2 SVGAGI (reference sequence). The CDR3 is CASSYRSEQFF. The CDR3 region has the DNA TGTGCCAGCAGTTACCGTAGTGAGCAGTTCTTC.

The V and J genes are TRBV6-6 and TRBJ2-1, with a possible D match to TRBD1 (6 bases). Germline loops: CDR1 MNHNY, CDR2 SVGAGI (reference sequence). CDR3 length: 11 amino acids. V was shortened by 8 bases and J by 9 bases, with 11 bases between the two germline ends. The CDR3 here is CASRGQSEQFF. CDR3 nucleotide sequence: TGTGCCAGCCGAGGACAGTCTGAGCAGTTCTTC.